This is a list of T cell receptor beta chains from one sample in a study of CD8 T cells in Susac syndrome. TCRdb ran MiXCR on the immunoSEQ multiplex PCR reads and lists one entry per CDR3 protein. The table shows a few hundred thousand distinct CDR3 sequences, with more than 85% occurring only once. Material: CD8+ T cells from PBMCs. Receptors were obtained from a human donor with multiple sclerosis. CDR3s include the opening cysteine and the closing phenylalanine or tryptophan.

v_call	j_call	cdr3_aa
TRBV2	TRBJ2-4	CASSVPSSAKNIQYF
TRBV6-1	TRBJ2-1	CASKKGTVQQFF
TRBV9	TRBJ2-2	CASSVGDGGNTGELFF
TRBV6-5	TRBJ2-7	CASSYYLGASQDTYEQYF
TRBV7-9	TRBJ2-7	CPSSWTGNSYEQYF
TRBV11-2	TRBJ1-1	CASSPVPNSAEAFF
TRBV7-2	TRBJ2-1	CASSWTSAPGDEQFF
TRBV24-1	TRBJ2-2	CATSTGHQNTGELFF
TRBV30	TRBJ2-7	CAWSAGAYEQYF
TRBV11-2	TRBJ1-5	CASSIGPLGGQPQHF
TRBV30	TRBJ2-7	CAWSNSGHEQYF
TRBV19	TRBJ1-1	CASSTGQGYTEAFF
TRBV19	TRBJ1-1	CASRITPNGPNTEAFF
TRBV27	TRBJ2-2	CASKPGLSTGELFF
TRBV9	TRBJ2-3	CASRPGTSDTQYF
TRBV30	TRBJ1-1	CAWKGVRAEAFF
TRBV3-1	TRBJ2-1	CASTLRGGSSYNEQFF
TRBV20-1	TRBJ1-2	CSASIVGINYGYTF
TRBV4-1	TRBJ1-1	CASSQEGVYTEAFF
TRBV7-9	TRBJ1-1	CASSRTLGMENEAFF
TRBV4-1	TRBJ2-1	CASSQVSSGSGLFF
TRBV2	TRBJ2-1	CASSPRTGPYNEQFF
TRBV2	TRBJ2-4	CASSEVGGAPKNIQYF
TRBV4-2	TRBJ2-7	CASSQDSDSSYEQYF
TRBV4-1	TRBJ2-5	CASSSLRGQETQYF
TRBV27	TRBJ2-1	CASSFGSGNNEQFF
TRBV6-1	TRBJ1-1	CASIGTGLIEAFF
TRBV6-5	TRBJ2-1	CASSPEQGGNEQFF
TRBV27	TRBJ2-5	CASRRQPQETQYF
TRBV5-5	TRBJ2-7	CASSLVSRSDEQYF
TRBV7-9	TRBJ2-1	CASSLVLAGADEQFF
TRBV12-3/TRBV12-4	TRBJ2-4	CASSPDVAKNIQYF
TRBV30	TRBJ1-1	CAWSVSTPETGLGRPLPGAWAFF
TRBV29-1	TRBJ2-7	CSATGTSGKYEQYF
TRBV24-1	TRBJ2-3	CATSDSDTQYF
TRBV4-1	TRBJ2-3	CASSQQGFADTQYF
TRBV18	TRBJ2-1	CASSPPGDNEQFF
TRBV27	TRBJ2-3	CASSSYGGPGTDTQYF
TRBV28	TRBJ2-7	CASSVAGGNEQYF
TRBV7-2	TRBJ1-1	CASSLPVTRGKTEAFF
TRBV7-9	TRBJ1-1	CASSSSLSGADTEAFF
TRBV5-1	TRBJ2-2	CASSRSVETALTGELFF
TRBV19	TRBJ1-2	CASSFGYGYTF
TRBV9	TRBJ1-1	CASSVGTGGMNTEAFF
TRBV27	TRBJ2-7	CASSLFGQGAYEQYF
TRBV7-9	TRBJ2-1	CASSHLTSDGEQFF
TRBV7-9	TRBJ2-5	CASTSGTGEGETQYF
TRBV30	TRBJ1-2	CAWTGGYGYTF
TRBV30	TRBJ1-3	CAWEQGAPGNTIYF
TRBV7-9	TRBJ2-1	CASSSPSGGGYNEQFF
TRBV18	TRBJ2-1	CASSPRDGIRGVGFGEQFF
TRBV24-1	TRBJ2-5	CATSDPRKGTTQETQYF
TRBV5-3	TRBJ1-2	CARRPKAGVDGYTF
TRBV29-1	TRBJ1-1	CSVWGGTNTEAFF